This entry lists 5 T cell receptor beta chains sequenced from one sample in a study of OX40 agonist ivuxolimab in advanced cancers. Here immunoSEQ multiplex PCR was the method, and the copy in TCRdb shows in-frame clones only, minus some. The sample contains some 67,000 clones, about nine tenths of which appear only once. Specimen: CD4+ or CD8+ T cells sorted from blood, collected in a trial of the OX40 agonist ivuxolimab. These receptor sequences come from an adult with an advanced solid tumor such as melanoma, head and neck, liver or kidney cancer.

The rearrangement links TRBV5-1 to TRBJ2-2; no definite D call. Germline values: CDR1 SGHRS, CDR2 YFSETQ. V gave up 0 bases and J gave up 0 bases, with 3 bases separating them. The CDR3 runs to 14 residues. As DNA, the CDR3 is TGCGCCAGCAGCTTGGAACCGAACACCGGGGAGCTGTTTTTT. Translating it yields CASSLEPNTGELFF. The full variable domain, its missing parts supplied by reference TRBV5-1 and TRBJ2-2, is KAGVTQTPRYLIKTRGQQVTLSCSPISGHRSVSWYQQTPGQGLQFLFEYFSETQRNKGNFPGRFSGRQFSNSRSEMNVSTLELGDSALYLCASSLEPNTGELFFGEGSRLTVL.

The rearrangement joins TRBV19 to TRBJ2-3; D not certain. The ends were cut back, 7 bases at V and 1 base at J, with 9 bases in the middle. Germline V gene sequence: CDR1 LNHDA, CDR2 SQIVND (reference sequence). The CDR3 sequence is 13 residues long. The CDR3 sequence: CASTGTRTDTQYF. DNA for the CDR3: TGTGCCAGTACAGGTACACGCACAGATACGCAGTATTTT.

The V gene is TRBV2, the J gene TRBJ2-1; no definite D call. Trimming took off 6 bases at V and 0 bases at J, with 12 bases between the two ends. CDR1 and CDR2 from the germline V gene are SNHLY and FYNNEI. This CDR3 is built from 15 residues. The CDR3 region is CASRSGPLSYNEQFF. The DNA for the CDR3 is TGTGCCAGCAGGTCCGGGCCCCTCTCCTACAATGAGCAGTTCTTC.

This clone was seen just once. V usage is TRBV7-2 and J usage is TRBJ1-4; D gene ambiguous. The V end was cut by 3 bases, the J end by 5 bases, with 7 bases between. Germline CDR1 SGHTA, CDR2 FQGNSA. This CDR3 spans 13 amino acids. The CDR3 sequence is CASSFQANEKLFF. CDR3 in DNA: TGTGCCAGCAGCTTCCAAGCAAATGAAAAACTGTTTTTT.

This clone was counted a single time. The V and J genes are TRBV2 and TRBJ2-6; D not resolved. Trimming removed 6 bases at V and 0 bases at J, with 9 bases between. The CDR3 length is 15 residues. The germline V gene encodes CDR1 SNHLY and CDR2 FYNNEI. This CDR3 is CASRAAGSGANVLTF. CDR3 sequence (DNA): TGTGCCAGCAGGGCCGCAGGCTCTGGGGCCAACGTCCTGACTTTC.